These 20 T cell receptor beta chains originate from one sample sequenced in a study of T cells in Graves' hyperthyroidism and ophthalmopathy. RNA transcripts gave rise to amplified TCR beta CDR3 regions. RT-PCR in the first round (using the HTBI primer set) targeted the TCR CDR3. One entry per CDR3 protein, called by TCRdb with MiXCR from the multiplex PCR reads. The sample has 300,000 to 350,000 distinct CDR3 sequences; approximately 15% are singletons. Sequenced material: blood. These receptors were obtained from a woman in her 30s with Graves' hyperthyroidism.

This clonotype was seen repeatedly, ten times or more. The V gene is TRBV28, the J gene TRBJ1-4; TRBD1 agrees at 10 bases. Germline CDR1 and CDR2: MDHEN and SYDVKM. The CDR3 spans 15 residues. The V and J ends lost 4 bases and 4 bases, in that order; junction bases with no gene match: 3. In DNA form, the CDR3 reads TGTGCCAGCAGTTACGGGACAGGGGATAATGAAAAACTGTTTTTT. Its protein is CASSYGTGDNEKLFF.

This clonotype was found many times. The chain is built from TRBV28 and TRBJ2-3, with 8 bases matching TRBD2. V trimming: 11 bases; J trimming: 1 base; junction bases outside the gene matches: 11. The CDR3 extends over 15 amino acids. The V gene's germline CDR1 is MDHEN and CDR2 SYDVKM. The CDR3 region is CAAASGLRGTDTQYF. CDR3 bases: TGTGCCGCCGCTAGCGGGCTCCGGGGCACAGATACGCAGTATTTT. The whole variable domain, remainder taken from reference TRBV28 and TRBJ2-3, is DVKVTQSSRYLVKRTGEKVFLECVQDMDHENMFWYRQDPGLGLRLIYFSYDVKMKEKGDIPEGYSVSREKKERFSLILESASTNQTSMYLCAAASGLRGTDTQYFGPGTRLTVL.

This clonotype occurred many times. The chain carries TRBV20-1 and TRBJ2-3, with D maybe TRBD2 (6 bases). V lost 0 bases and J 2 bases, leaving 12 bases between the germline ends. CDR1 is DFQATT and CDR2 is SNEGSKA in the germline V gene (reference sequence). The CDR3 is made up of 15 amino acids. The CDR3 is CSARDHGRPTDTQYF. CDR3 DNA sequence: TGCAGTGCTAGAGACCACGGGAGACCCACAGATACGCAGTATTTT.

This clonotype was recorded many times. The CDR3: CASSLVSNGYTF. The CDR3 DNA follows: TGTGCCAGCAGTCTGGTGTCGAATGGCTACACCTTC. The chain employs TRBV2 and TRBJ1-2; no clear D. The V gene lost 5 bases and the J gene lost 6 bases, with 10 bases spanning the gap. In germline, CDR1 is SNHLY, CDR2 FYNNEI. This CDR3 has 12 residues. The full variable domain, completed using reference TRBV2 and TRBJ1-2, is EPEVTQTPSHQVTQMGQEVILRCVPISNHLYFYWYRQILGQKVEFLVSFYNNEISEKSEIFDDQFSVERPDGSNFTLKIRSTKLEDSAMYFCASSLVSNGYTFGSGTRLTVV.

The chain combines TRBV6-1 with TRBJ2-2; 9 nucleotides align to TRBD1. Germline V gene data show CDR1 as MNHNS and CDR2 as SASEGT. Losses at the gene ends were 6 bases for V and 0 bases for J; bases not matched to a gene: 5. There are 16 residues in the CDR3. The CDR3 DNA follows: TGTGCCAGCAGCCCCGGGACAGGGTCGAACACCGGGGAGCTGTTTTTT. Translated: CASSPGTGSNTGELFF.

The chain combines TRBV5-5 with TRBJ2-4; 8 nucleotides align to TRBD1. V lost 4 bases, J lost 7 bases, and 10 bases stayed unmatched. This CDR3 spans 15 amino acids. From germline, CDR1 is SGHKS and CDR2 YYEKEE (reference sequence). CDR3 DNA: TGTGCCAGCAGCATTCATCAGGGGGCTCGTAACATTCAGTACTTC. It specifies CASSIHQGARNIQYF.

This clonotype showed up just a few times. V gene TRBV3-1 combines with J gene TRBJ2-7, with D tentatively TRBD1 (5 bases). The length of the CDR3 is 14 residues. Germline CDR1 is LGHDT and CDR2 is YNNKEL (reference sequence). V was clipped by 2 bases and J by 3 bases, with 11 bases between them. The CDR3 reads CASSQSGALYEQYF. For the CDR3, the DNA is TGTGCCAGCAGCCAATCTGGGGCACTCTACGAGCAGTACTTC.

The chain uses TRBV7-6 and TRBJ2-2; the D gene is possibly TRBD2 (5 bases). CDR1 and CDR2 (germline): SGHVS, FNYEAQ. The germline V and J ends were trimmed by 8 bases and 7 bases, with 11 bases remaining between them. The CDR3 has 12 amino acids. The CDR3 DNA follows: TGTGCCAGCGGGAGTAACGGCGGGGAGCTGTTTTTT. Its translation: CASGSNGGELFF.

There are many counts of this clonotype. This rearrangement joins TRBV20-1 to TRBJ2-2, with D uncertain. Germline assignment: CDR1 DFQATT and CDR2 SNEGSKA (reference sequence). This CDR3 contains 12 residues. The ends were cut back, 4 bases at V and 6 bases at J, with 9 bases in the middle. The CDR3 protein is CSAMRLPGELFF. CDR3 DNA sequence: TGCAGTGCTATGCGGCTACCCGGGGAGCTGTTTTTT.

The genes are TRBV9 and TRBJ2-7; tentatively, D is TRBD1 or TRBD2 (5 bases each). V lost 3 bases and J 0 bases, leaving 13 bases between the germline ends. The length of the CDR3 is 15 residues. Germline V gives CDR1 SGDLS, CDR2 YYNGEE. CDR3 bases: TGTGCCAGCAGCGCCTCTTCCGGGACCTCCTACGAGCAGTACTTC. It translates to CASSASSGTSYEQYF.

The V and J genes are TRBV6-2 or TRBV6-3 and TRBJ2-1, with 12 nucleotides matching TRBD2. Per germline, CDR1 MNHEY and CDR2 SVGEGT. V lost 8 bases to trimming and J lost 7 bases; unmatched junction nucleotides: 9. The CDR3 spans 15 residues. DNA of the CDR3: TGTGCCAGCCACAGACTAGCGGGAGTAAATAATGAGCAGTTCTTC. Translated: CASHRLAGVNNEQFF.

The rearrangement joins TRBV7-8 to TRBJ2-1, with D maybe TRBD2 (5 bases). Germline V lookup: CDR1 SGHVS, CDR2 FQNEAQ. Trimming pared 4 bases from V and 5 bases from J, leaving 12 bases between. The CDR3 consists of 14 residues. The DNA for the CDR3 is TGTGCCAGCAGCTCCCTTGGGAGAAACAATGAGCAGTTCTTC. Its translation: CASSSLGRNNEQFF.

This clonotype has ten or more counts. The chain employs TRBV28 and TRBJ2-3; D unclear. This CDR3 has 12 amino acids. The V and J ends lost 3 bases and 6 bases respectively, with 7 bases between them. The germline CDR1 and CDR2 sequences are MDHEN and SYDVKM. The CDR3: CASSLGMDTQYF. CDR3 nucleotide sequence: TGTGCCAGCAGTTTGGGTATGGATACGCAGTATTTT. Full variable domain (remainder filled in from reference TRBV28 and TRBJ2-3): DVKVTQSSRYLVKRTGEKVFLECVQDMDHENMFWYRQDPGLGLRLIYFSYDVKMKEKGDIPEGYSVSREKKERFSLILESASTNQTSMYLCASSLGMDTQYFGPGTRLTVL.

This sequence joins TRBV6-5 and TRBJ2-1, with 7 positions matching TRBD1. CDR3 length: 12 amino acids. The germline V gene has CDR1 MNHEY and CDR2 SVGAGI. V shed 2 bases and J 9 bases; nucleotides not matched to a gene: 1. The DNA of the CDR3 is TGTGCCAGCAGTTACACAGGGGCTGAGCAGTTCTTC. As protein: CASSYTGAEQFF.

This clonotype was detected only a few times. The rearrangement uses TRBV7-9 and TRBJ2-1; tentative D call: TRBD2 (6 bases). The germline V gene has CDR1 SEHNR and CDR2 FQNEAQ (reference sequence). V lost 2 bases, J lost 3 bases, and 11 bases lay in between. The CDR3 length is 15 residues. CDR3 DNA sequence: TGTGCCAGCAGCTTATACGGGAGCTTCTACAATGAGCAGTTCTTC. Protein: CASSLYGSFYNEQFF.

This clonotype was picked up many times. The chain employs TRBV28 and TRBJ2-7; TRBD1 aligns across 9 bases. Germline V lookup: CDR1 MDHEN, CDR2 SYDVKM. Trimming took 4 bases from V and 3 from J; bases not matched to a gene: 7. This CDR3 has 15 amino acids. In DNA form, the CDR3 reads TGTGCCAGCAGTTCGCCGGGACAGGGCCTCTACGAGCAGTACTTC. It translates to CASSSPGQGLYEQYF.

Worth noting for this clonotype: Since no conserved phenylalanine or tryptophan closes the CDR3, a read error is the likely cause. The V call is TRBV27, the J call TRBJ1-5, with TRBD1 matching 7 bases. CDR3 length: 14 residues. Germline V gene data show CDR1 as MNHEY and CDR2 as SMNVEV (reference sequence). J was trimmed by 2 bases and V by 2 bases; bases with no gene match: 0. CDR3 amino acids: CASSLGQGNQPQHS. CDR3 bases: TGTGCCAGCAGTTTAGGACAGGGCAATCAGCCCCAGCATTCT.

This clonotype was observed many times. The chain carries TRBV12-3 or TRBV12-4 and TRBJ2-5; D may be TRBD2 (5 bases). The V gene lost 5 bases and the J gene lost 5 bases, with 12 bases spanning the gap. The length of the CDR3 is 13 residues. CDR3 residues: CASSTSSAETQYF. The CDR3, as DNA: TGTGCCAGCAGTACTAGTTCTGCCGAGACCCAGTACTTC.

In this sample, this clonotype turned up many times. The chain links TRBV11-2 to TRBJ2-5; TRBD1 might be the D (5 bases). Trimming took off 5 bases at V and 3 bases at J, with 10 bases between the two ends. The germline gives CDR1 SGHAT, CDR2 FQNNGV. The CDR3 loop spans 13 amino acids. CDR3 sequence reads: CASSRTPKETQYF. In DNA, the CDR3 is TGTGCCAGCAGCCGGACACCCAAAGAGACCCAGTACTTC.

The V and J genes are TRBV5-6 and TRBJ1-4, with a possible D match to TRBD1 (6 bases). The V end was cut by 3 bases, the J end by 3 bases, with 21 bases between. Per germline, CDR1 SGHDT and CDR2 YYEEEE. This CDR3 is built from 18 residues. CDR3 in amino acids: CASSSLPITGLPNEKLFF. CDR3 coding DNA: TGTGCCAGCAGCTCCCTCCCAATTACAGGGCTGCCTAATGAAAAACTGTTTTTT.